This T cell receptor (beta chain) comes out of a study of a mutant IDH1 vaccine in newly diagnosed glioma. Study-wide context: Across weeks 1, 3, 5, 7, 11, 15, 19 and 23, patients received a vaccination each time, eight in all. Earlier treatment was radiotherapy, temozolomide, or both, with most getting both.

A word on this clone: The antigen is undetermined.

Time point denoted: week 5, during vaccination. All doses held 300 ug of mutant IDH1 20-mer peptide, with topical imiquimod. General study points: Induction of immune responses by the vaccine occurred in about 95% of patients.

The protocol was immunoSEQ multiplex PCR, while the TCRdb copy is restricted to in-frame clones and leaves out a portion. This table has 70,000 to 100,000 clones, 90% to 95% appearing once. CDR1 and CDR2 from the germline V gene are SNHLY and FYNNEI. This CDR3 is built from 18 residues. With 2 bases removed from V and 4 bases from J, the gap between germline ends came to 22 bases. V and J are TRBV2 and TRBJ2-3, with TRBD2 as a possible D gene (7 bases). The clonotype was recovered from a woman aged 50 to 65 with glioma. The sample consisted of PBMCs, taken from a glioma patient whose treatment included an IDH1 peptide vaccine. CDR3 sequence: CASSERGWLADIPDTQYF. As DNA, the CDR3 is TGTGCCAGCAGTGAAAGGGGGTGGCTAGCGGATATACCAGATACGCAGTATTTT.